This TCR beta chain was found in a study of blood T cell repertoires in COVID-19. Study context: T cells, B-cell-depleted T cells, or PBMCs supplied cDNA or gDNA.

Repertoires were generated with immunoSEQ multiplex PCR, while TCRdb's copy carries only in-frame clones and drops some. Of about 150,000 clones in the sample, 70% to 85% were seen once. Trimming at V came to 3 bases and at J to 9 bases, leaving 13 bases not matched to a gene. The CDR3 length is 16 residues. Germline CDR1 MDHEN, CDR2 SYDVKM. This clonotype originated in a woman aged 45 to 65 in a cohort sampled during active or convalescent COVID-19. Sequencing was done on a sample of peripheral blood. The chain combines TRBV28 with TRBJ1-4; 7 bases align to TRBD1. DNA for the CDR3: TGTGCCAGCAGTTTGGGGCTGACAGGGTATAGGAAAAAACTGTTTTTT. It encodes CASSLGLTGYRKKLFF. The whole variable domain, remainder taken from reference TRBV28 and TRBJ1-4, is DVKVTQSSRYLVKRTGEKVFLECVQDMDHENMFWYRQDPGLGLRLIYFSYDVKMKEKGDIPEGYSVSREKKERFSLILESASTNQTSMYLCASSLGLTGYRKKLFFGSGTQLSVL.